The rows below give T cell receptor beta chains drawn from one sample of a study of graft-versus-host responses after intestinal transplantation. Generated by immunoSEQ multiplex PCR, the TCRdb table keeps only in-frame clones and is missing some. The table records 8,000 or so clones, 31% of them present only once. Material: alloreactive CD8+ T cells from a mixed lymphocyte reaction culture, obtained before intestinal transplant. All receptors derive from a human patient who received an intestinal transplant. CDR3s include the opening cysteine and the closing phenylalanine or tryptophan. The order of the fields is CDR3 DNA, CDR3 protein, V gene, D gene, J gene, clone size. D genes are given only for firm matches. Clone size, where shown, is once, few, many, or a class for clones that have expanded.

TGTGCCAGCAGCTTAGTCTACGGGACAGGCTTCCAAGAGACCCAGTACTTC CASSLVYGTGFQETQYF TRBV11-2 TRBD1 TRBJ2-5 .
TGTGCCAGCAGCGTAGTGGGGACAGCCTACAATGAGCAGTTCTTC CASSVVGTAYNEQFF TRBV9 TRBD1 TRBJ2-1 .
TGTGCCAGCAGCGCCGCACTAGCGGGGTTGCTTGTACACGAGCAGTACTTC CASSAALAGLLVHEQYF TRBV7-2 TRBD2 TRBJ2-7 .
TGTGCCAGCAAGCAGGGAGGGGCTGGCTACACCTTC CASKQGGAGYTF TRBV6-1 . TRBJ1-2 .
TGCGCCAGCGCACAGGGGCTGTTTGAGACCCAGTACTTC CASAQGLFETQYF TRBV4-1 TRBD1 TRBJ2-5 once
TGTGCCAGCAGTTTAAGGCAACTAAATCAGCCCCAGCATTTT CASSLRQLNQPQHF TRBV28 . TRBJ1-5 few
TGTGCCAGCAGCTTGTGGGGACAGGGGTTGACAGATACGCAGTATTTT CASSLWGQGLTDTQYF TRBV5-6 TRBD1 TRBJ2-3 few
TGCGCCAGCAGCTTGATAGAACCCACAGATACGCAGTATTTT CASSLIEPTDTQYF TRBV5-1 . TRBJ2-3 .
TGTGCCAGCAGTTACTCGAGAGGATACAATGAGCAGTTCTTC CASSYSRGYNEQFF TRBV6-6 . TRBJ2-1 few
TGTGCCAGCAGTTTACTAGCGGGCTCCTACGAGCAGTACTTC CASSLLAGSYEQYF TRBV28 TRBD2 TRBJ2-7 medium-sized
TGTGCCTGGGGGAGGGTTGCAGAGACCCAGTACTTC CAWGRVAETQYF TRBV30 TRBD2 TRBJ2-5 .
TGTGCCACCCTTGACATCCCCGGCTCCTACGAGCAGTACTTC CATLDIPGSYEQYF TRBV6-1 . TRBJ2-7 few
TGTGCCTGGAGCACGGACAGCCCCTCACCCCTCCACTTT CAWSTDSPSPLHF TRBV30 . TRBJ1-6 few
TGTGCCTGGAGTGTAATCTTGGCCGGCAATCAGCCCCAGCATTTT CAWSVILAGNQPQHF TRBV30 . TRBJ1-5 .
TGTGCCAGTAGTACCCTGGGGGTAGCGGGAGAGTCTTCCTACAATGAGCAGTTCTTC CASSTLGVAGESSYNEQFF TRBV19 TRBD2 TRBJ2-1 .
TGTGCCAGCAGCTCCCCGGGACTAGCGGGATCCTACGAGCAGTACTTC CASSSPGLAGSYEQYF TRBV7-9 TRBD2 TRBJ2-7 .
TGTGCCAGCAGCTCCGTCCAGGGGACAGCGGGGGGGCGCAATGAGCAGTTCTTC CASSSVQGTAGGRNEQFF TRBV13 TRBD2 TRBJ2-1 .
TGTGCCTGGCTACAGGACCCCGGGAGCTCCTATAATTCACCCCTCCACTTT CAWLQDPGSSYNSPLHF TRBV30 . TRBJ1-6 .
TGTGCCAGTAGTATAGATCTAGGGACAGCAACTCGGGAGCAGTACTTC CASSIDLGTATREQYF TRBV19 TRBD1 TRBJ2-7 .
TGTGCCAGCCACGAATTCGGGACAGGGCACTACGAGCAGTACTTC CASHEFGTGHYEQYF TRBV2 TRBD1 TRBJ2-7 medium-sized
TGTGCCTGGAGTCAGGGTAACTATGGCTACACCTTC CAWSQGNYGYTF TRBV30 . TRBJ1-2 .
TGTGCCAGCAGTAGGGCTGGGGCCAGCTCTGGAAACACCATATATTTT CASSRAGASSGNTIYF TRBV7-2 . TRBJ1-3 .
TGTGCCAGCAGTTACTATGGGACAGGGTACGAGCAGTACTTC CASSYYGTGYEQYF TRBV6-5 TRBD1 TRBJ2-7 few
TGTGCCAGCAGTGACTCGTCATGTATATGGAACGGGGTAGCGGGACAAGAGACCCAGTACTTC CASSDSSCIWNGVAGQETQYF TRBV6-4 TRBD2 TRBJ2-5 few
TGTGCCAGCAGTGATGGCGGGCGAGAGCAGTTCTTC CASSDGGREQFF TRBV6-4 . TRBJ2-1 .
TGTGCCAGCAGGTTTTGGGCTTACCCGAACACCGGGGAGCTGTTTTTT CASRFWAYPNTGELFF TRBV5-8 . TRBJ2-2 .
TGTGCCAGCAGTGCTCGGACAGGTCCCTTACTTTCCTCTGGAAACACCATATATTTT CASSARTGPLLSSGNTIYF TRBV6-1 TRBD1 TRBJ1-3 .
TGTGCCAGCAGTGAGCGGTCGTGGACTGAAGCTTTCTTT CASSERSWTEAFF TRBV28 . TRBJ1-1 medium-sized
TGTGCCAGCAGCTTAGCAGGGGAAACCGGGGAGCTGTTTTTT CASSLAGETGELFF TRBV5-6 . TRBJ2-2 .
TGTGCCAGCAGTGAAGAAGGACAGGTATACCTGAGCTCCTATAATTCACCCCTCCACTTT CASSEEGQVYLSSYNSPLHF TRBV6-1 TRBD1 TRBJ1-6 medium-sized
TGTGCCAGCAGTTACTCGGGACAGGGTAGGATTAGAGCTTTCTTT CASSYSGQGRIRAFF TRBV6-6 TRBD1 TRBJ1-1 .
TGTGCCAGCTGGTACGGGGGGGCGAACGAGCAGTACTTC CASWYGGANEQYF TRBV7-9 TRBD2 TRBJ2-7 few
TGCGCCAGCAGCCAAGACCAAGTGAGCGGTTCCTACAATGAGCAGTTCTTC CASSQDQVSGSYNEQFF TRBV4-1 . TRBJ2-1 .
TGTGCCAGTAGTATAATGCATAGTTCACCCCTCCACTTT CASSIMHSSPLHF TRBV19 . TRBJ1-6 .
TGTGCCAGCAGCCCCCCGCGAGCGGCCGGGGAGCTGTTTTTT CASSPPRAAGELFF TRBV7-9 . TRBJ2-2 .
TGTGCCAGCAGTGAAACGGTGGTTGCCCACGAGCAGTACTTC CASSETVVAHEQYF TRBV2 . TRBJ2-7 few
TGTGCCAGCAGCCAGGGTCGAGCGGATCCATACTTC CASSQGRADPYF TRBV14 . TRBJ2-7 .
TGTGCCAGCAGTATATCGGGACACCAGTACTTC CASSISGHQYF TRBV27 . TRBJ2-7 medium-sized
TGTGCCAGCAGCCCGGGAGGCTACGAGCAGTACTTC CASSPGGYEQYF TRBV7-9 TRBD2 TRBJ2-7 .
TGTGCCAGCAGTTTAGGAGGGGGCGGCCCGGGTTCACCCCTCCACTTT CASSLGGGGPGSPLHF TRBV27 TRBD1 TRBJ1-6 .
TGTGCCAGCAGCCCCCCGATGGGCGGGAAATACAATGAGCAGTTCTTC CASSPPMGGKYNEQFF TRBV7-9 . TRBJ2-1 .
TGTGCCAGTTCTAGCGGCTTCCGCACCGGGGAGCTGTTTTTT CASSSGFRTGELFF TRBV19 TRBD2 TRBJ2-2 few
TGTGCCACCAGCGAGGACAGGGCCTATGGCTACACCTTC CATSEDRAYGYTF TRBV15 TRBD1 TRBJ1-2 few
TGTGCCAGCAGCTTAGCGCAGGGTGGTTACGAGCAGTACTTC CASSLAQGGYEQYF TRBV11-2 . TRBJ2-7 .
TGTGCCAGCAGCTTCGTGCCCGGGACTAATGAAAAACTGTTTTTT CASSFVPGTNEKLFF TRBV11-3 . TRBJ1-4 few
TGTGCCAGCAGTGAAGGCTTGGCGGGGGGGCATAATGAGCAGTTCTTC CASSEGLAGGHNEQFF TRBV6-1 TRBD2 TRBJ2-1 .
TGTGCCACCAGGCCGACTAGCGGGAGGGTCTACGAGCAGTACTTC CATRPTSGRVYEQYF TRBV27 TRBD2 TRBJ2-7 few
TGTGCCAGCAGTTCTCACAGGGCAGGTAGGCAAAACGAGCAGTACTTC CASSSHRAGRQNEQYF TRBV27 . TRBJ2-7 few
TGTGCCAGCAGTTTCGGACTAGCCTCCTACAATGAGCAGTTCTTC CASSFGLASYNEQFF TRBV27 TRBD2 TRBJ2-1 .
TGTGCCAGCAGTCCCGGGACAGGGTACGAGCAGTACTTC CASSPGTGYEQYF TRBV27 TRBD1 TRBJ2-7 medium-sized
TGTGCCACCAGCAGACCTCTTCCCGGGACTAGCATTGTCGCAGATACGCAGTATTTT CATSRPLPGTSIVADTQYF TRBV15 TRBD2 TRBJ2-3 few
TGCGCCAGCAGCTCCCGGACAGGGAACTATGGCTACACCTTC CASSSRTGNYGYTF TRBV4-1 TRBD1 TRBJ1-2 .